A single sample is the source of the 8 T cell receptor beta chains below, sequenced in a study of blood T cells in healthy people across ages. A second about 6 to 12 cycle PCR used barcoded and J-beta primers. TCRdb reprocessed the 5' RACE reads via MiXCR and lists one record per CDR3 protein. The table records more than 650,000 distinct CDR3 sequences, 20% to 25% of them present only once. The specimen was blood. The source is a man in his sixties or seventies in good health.

V is TRBV10-2 and J is TRBJ2-1; no reliable D call. The V gene lost 4 bases and the J gene lost 3 bases, with 13 bases spanning the gap. The CDR3 runs 15 residues. From germline, CDR1 is WSHSY and CDR2 SAAADI. CDR3 coding DNA: TGCGCCAGCAGTGTTGGTAGGAATTACTACAATGAGCAGTTCTTC. Amino acid sequence: CASSVGRNYYNEQFF.

The rearrangement links TRBV7-9 to TRBJ1-3, with 7 bases matching TRBD1. J was trimmed by 7 bases and V by 5 bases; bases with no gene match: 14. CDR1 is SEHNR and CDR2 is FQNEAQ in the germline V gene (reference sequence). The CDR3 contains 16 residues. CDR3 DNA: TGTGCCAGCAGCAAGAAAGGGACAGCCGGTGGGAACACCATATATTTT. Translation gives CASSKKGTAGGNTIYF.

This clonotype has a handful of counts. This chain links TRBV20-1 with TRBJ2-1; TRBD2 aligns across 8 bases. This CDR3 has 15 residues. Trimming at V came to 1 base and at J to 1 base, leaving 3 bases not matched to a gene. CDR1 is DFQATT, CDR2 SNEGSKA, per germline (reference sequence). Here the CDR3 DNA reads TGCAGTGCTAGAGTCGGGAGGGATTCCTACAATGAGCAGTTCTTC. It translates to CSARVGRDSYNEQFF.

This sequence joins TRBV11-2 and TRBJ2-7; the match to TRBD1 covers 11 bases. V lost 7 bases and J lost 6; bases outside the gene matches: 5. The CDR3 sequence is 13 residues long. The V gene's germline CDR1 is SGHAT and CDR2 FQNNGV. For the CDR3, the DNA is TGTGCCAGCATTGCCGGGACAGGGGGCGAGCAGTACTTC. Protein sequence: CASIAGTGGEQYF.

The chain joins TRBV7-6 to TRBJ1-6; TRBD1 might be the D (5 bases). Deletions cut 1 base from V and 8 bases from J, with 12 bases between. Per germline, CDR1 SGHVS and CDR2 FNYEAQ. The CDR3 runs to 15 residues. The CDR3 bases are TGTGCCAGCAGCTTAGGGGGCAGGTTTTATTCACCCCTCCACTTT. Residues: CASSLGGRFYSPLHF.

This clonotype occurred a few times. The chain has TRBV12-3 or TRBV12-4 and TRBJ2-5, with TRBD2 identical over 7 bases. The CDR3 loop spans 15 amino acids. V lost 5 bases and J lost 2; bases outside the gene matches: 8. The CDR3 bases are TGTGCCAGCAGTCGCACTCCAGCGGGACAAGAGACCCAGTACTTC. It encodes CASSRTPAGQETQYF.

This clonotype was seen more than once but under ten times. This rearrangement joins TRBV6-5 to TRBJ2-7, with TRBD1 matching 9 bases. The germline gives CDR1 MNHEY, CDR2 SVGAGI. V was pared by 0 bases and J by 3 bases, with 6 bases of the junction left unmatched. This CDR3 contains 16 residues. The CDR3 is CASSYSMGQGFYEQYF. CDR3 DNA sequence: TGTGCCAGCAGTTACTCGATGGGACAGGGATTCTACGAGCAGTACTTC.

The chain uses TRBV20-1 and TRBJ2-1, with 12 bases lining up with TRBD2. V lost 2 bases, J lost 4 bases, and 3 bases stayed unmatched. The CDR3 covers 15 residues. CDR1 is DFQATT and CDR2 is SNEGSKA in the germline V gene (reference sequence). The CDR3, as DNA: TGCAGTGCTAGACGGACTAGCGGGGAGTACAATGAGCAGTTCTTC. It encodes CSARRTSGEYNEQFF.